The text below deals with one T cell receptor (beta chain). Its antigen is as yet unknown. The data belong to a study of shared clonotypes between healthy human individuals. Study conclusions and caveats: Naive CD4 clonotypes were shared across several donors at roughly 5%. Generation probabilities were higher for clonotypes shared across all four sorted-subset donors than for unshared ones.

This CDR3 is built from 18 residues. Trimming cost V 3 bases and J 2 bases; bases outside gene matches: 17. Germline-derived CDR1 and CDR2 are GTSNPN and SVGIG (reference sequence). Clones were sequenced by immunoSEQ multiplex PCR, and TCRdb holds only the in-frame ones, with some missing. The sample carries roughly 1.5 million clones, 95% to 99% recorded once. The TCR comes from a man in his thirties or forties in good health. The chain uses TRBV30 and TRBJ2-7, with 9 bases matching TRBD1. The sample was naive CD4+ T cells sorted from blood. Subset reported: CD45RA+ positively selected. The CDR3 protein is CAWSGRDRVFLGTYEQYF. The CDR3 DNA sequence: TGTGCCTGGAGCGGACGGGACAGGGTGTTCTTGGGGACCTACGAGCAGTACTTC.